These 32 T cell receptor beta chains were all obtained from the same sample, sequenced in a study of human T cells and chemical hapten exposure. MiXCR, applied by TCRdb to the RACE reads, yields one record per CDR3 protein. The sample comprises approximately 110,000 distinct CDR3 sequences, approximately 10% of which are singletons, and around 3.6% rests with the top ten. Time point in this sample: patch test 1, 2 weeks after DPC sensitization. Treatment denoted: therapeutic diphenylcyclopropenone sensitization with weekly scalp DPC. Sample: whole blood, taken in connection with sensitization to the hapten diphenylcyclopropenone (DPC). These TCRs come from a woman aged 40 to 50 with alopecia areata. Some clones in this sample may be carry-over from other donors' samples.

The sample holds many counts of this clonotype. The chain employs TRBV2 and TRBJ1-2; D is unclear. V lost 3 bases to trimming and J lost 12 bases, with 8 bases between them. In germline, CDR1 is SNHLY, CDR2 FYNNEI. The CDR3 consists of 10 residues. The DNA of the CDR3 is TGTGCCAGCAGTGACAGGTCGGACACCTTC. As protein: CASSDRSDTF.

This clonotype was counted at least ten times. The V and J genes are TRBV5-1 and TRBJ2-2; D not resolved. From germline, CDR1 is SGHRS and CDR2 YFSETQ. The CDR3 sequence is 13 residues long. Trimming pared 1 base from V and 4 bases from J, leaving 5 bases between. CDR3 nucleotide sequence: TGCGCCAGCAGCTTGAGCGTCACCGGGGAGCTGTTTTTT. Translated: CASSLSVTGELFF.

This clonotype was found many times. The rearrangement uses TRBV6-2 or TRBV6-3 and TRBJ2-1; 10 positions agree with TRBD1. The J segment lost 6 bases and the V segment lost 5 bases, leaving 4 bases of the junction unmatched. Germline V gene sequence: CDR1 MNHEY, CDR2 SVGEGT. CDR3 size: 14 residues. DNA for the CDR3: TGTGCCAGCAGTACTAGGACAGGGGGCAATGAGCAGTTCTTC. This gives the protein CASSTRTGGNEQFF.

The rearrangement uses TRBV27 and TRBJ2-5; D might be TRBD2 (6 bases). This CDR3 is 16 amino acids long. V was clipped by 2 bases and J by 2 bases, with 15 bases between them. CDR1 and CDR2 (germline): MNHEY, SMNVEV (reference sequence). In DNA, the CDR3 is TGTGCCAGCAGTTTACGGGGGACCGCGGGGCAAGAGACCCAGTACTTC. It yields the protein CASSLRGTAGQETQYF.

Ten or more counts support this clonotype. The genes are TRBV6-5 and TRBJ2-7; 7 positions match TRBD2. Trimming took 7 bases from V and 7 from J; bases not matched to a gene: 10. CDR1 MNHEY and CDR2 SVGAGI come from the germline V gene. This CDR3 comprises 13 residues. The CDR3 DNA follows: TGTGCCAGCACCTCGGGACTACCGGGGGAGCAGTACTTC. It yields the protein CASTSGLPGEQYF.

The CDR3 spells CASRTRPGFSNQPQHF. The CDR3, as DNA: TGTGCCAGCAGGACCCGGCCGGGCTTCAGCAATCAGCCCCAGCATTTT. The V and J genes are TRBV6-2 or TRBV6-3 and TRBJ1-5, with no clear D. This CDR3 has 16 residues. With 6 bases removed from V and 1 base from J, the gap between germline ends came to 16 bases. Germline V gives CDR1 MNHEY, CDR2 SVGEGT.

This clonotype showed up just a few times. The V gene is TRBV18, the J gene TRBJ1-1, with D possibly TRBD1 on 5 matching bases. The length of the CDR3 is 13 residues. The germline gives CDR1 KGHSH, CDR2 LQKENI. V dropped 2 bases and J dropped 4 bases, with 8 bases sitting between them. DNA of the CDR3: TGTGCCAGCTCACCAGGGGCGTCCACTGAAGCTTTCTTT. Its translation: CASSPGASTEAFF.

V gene TRBV7-2 combines with J gene TRBJ2-1, with D perhaps being TRBD1 or TRBD2 (6 bases each). The CDR3 is 13 residues long. V was trimmed by 3 bases and J by 12 bases, leaving 15 bases between them. CDR1 is SGHTA, CDR2 FQGNSA, per germline. As DNA, the CDR3 is TGTGCCAGCAGCTTCCGGGGGCCGGTGGGGCAGTTCTTC. Translating it yields CASSFRGPVGQFF. Full variable domain (remainder filled in from reference TRBV7-2 and TRBJ2-1): GAGVSQSPSNKVTEKGKDVELRCDPISGHTALYWYRQSLGQGLEFLIYFQGNSAPDKSGLPSDRFSAERTGGSVSTLTIQRTQQEDSAVYLCASSFRGPVGQFFGPGTRLTVL.

Concerning this clonotype: Mismatch with germline at one junction end may stem from a read error. The rearrangement links TRBV12-3 or TRBV12-4 to TRBJ1-2, with 7 bases matching TRBD1. The CDR3 is 15 amino acids. The CDR3 loop is CASSLRPGGISGYTF. CDR3 DNA sequence: TGTGCCAGTAGTTTACGGCCAGGGGGTATCAGTGGCTACACCTTC.

This clonotype was counted between two and nine times. The J gene is TRBJ2-7, the V gene TRBV29-1; TRBD2 agrees at 13 bases. V dropped 6 bases and J dropped 4; count of bases not matched to a gene: 6. This CDR3 region has 14 residues. Germline V lookup: CDR1 SQVTM, CDR2 ANQGSEA. The CDR3 sequence is CSVEAGLAGYEQYF. CDR3 DNA: TGCAGCGTGGAGGCGGGACTAGCGGGGTACGAGCAGTACTTC.

This clonotype has a handful of counts. The chain recombines TRBV4-2 with TRBJ1-5; D remains unclear. CDR3 length: 18 amino acids. Per germline, CDR1 LGHNA and CDR2 YNFKEQ. The V end was cut by 1 base, the J end by 3 bases, with 19 bases between. The CDR3: CASSQGPPSMGNNQPQHF. DNA for the CDR3: TGTGCCAGCAGCCAAGGCCCCCCGAGCATGGGAAACAATCAGCCCCAGCATTTT.

This clonotype was detected ten times or more. The V and J genes are TRBV11-2 and TRBJ2-3, with a tentative D call TRBD1 (7 bases). The CDR3 is 15 amino acids. Germline V CDR1 and CDR2: SGHAT, FQNNGV. Trimming cost V 5 bases and J 0 bases, with 12 bases left between them. This CDR3 reads CASSRGTVSTDTQYF. The CDR3 nucleotides read TGTGCCAGCAGCCGCGGGACAGTGAGCACAGATACGCAGTATTTT.

The chain employs TRBV30 and TRBJ1-2; D gene uncertain. V lost 8 bases to trimming and J lost 0 bases, with 10 bases between them. The CDR3 runs 12 residues. Germline V gives CDR1 GTSNPN, CDR2 SVGIG (reference sequence). CDR3 region: CAGTPANYGYTF. The CDR3 bases are TGTGCCGGAACCCCAGCTAACTATGGCTACACCTTC.

This clonotype was detected ten times or more. The gene calls are TRBV6-2 or TRBV6-3 and TRBJ1-1; TRBD1 agrees at 11 bases. Germline V gene lookup returns CDR1 MNHEY and CDR2 SVGEGT. The CDR3 is made up of 16 amino acids. V dropped 5 bases and J dropped 6; count of bases not matched to a gene: 11. The DNA for the CDR3 is TGTGCCAGCAGTCGCGCGGCGGGACAGGGGGTGGCTGAAGCTTTCTTT. The encoded protein is CASSRAAGQGVAEAFF.

This clonotype was observed a few times. The chain carries TRBV7-9 and TRBJ2-7; a weak D match, TRBD2 (5 bases). Germline CDR1 and CDR2: SEHNR and FQNEAQ (reference sequence). This CDR3 has 17 amino acids. The V end lost 5 bases, the J end lost 0 bases, and 20 bases lay between the germline ends. The CDR3 loop reads CASSQPQRLPTSYEQYF. CDR3 in DNA: TGTGCCAGCAGCCAACCCCAGAGACTACCGACCTCCTACGAGCAGTACTTC. The full variable domain, completed using reference TRBV7-9 and TRBJ2-7, is DTGVSQNPRHKITKRGQNVTFRCDPISEHNRLYWYRQTLGQGPEFLTYFQNEAQLEKSRLLSDRFSAERPKGSFSTLEIQRTEQGDSAMYLCASSQPQRLPTSYEQYFGPGTRLTVT.

The V gene is TRBV4-3, the J gene TRBJ2-1; TRBD2 might be the D (6 bases). The germline gives CDR1 LGHNA, CDR2 YSLEER. Trimming removed 1 base from V and 4 bases from J, with 17 bases in between. CDR3 length: 17 residues. DNA of the CDR3: TGCGCCAGCAGCCAAGTTGGTTCCGGGACTCCGTACAATGAGCAGTTCTTC. Translation gives CASSQVGSGTPYNEQFF.

This clonotype showed up just a few times. V usage is TRBV20-1 and J usage is TRBJ2-6; D gene uncertain. The CDR3 extends over 13 amino acids. Trimming left V 3 bases short and J 4 bases short, with 7 bases between. The germline CDR1 and CDR2 sequences are DFQATT and SNEGSKA (reference sequence). CDR3 loop: CSARVLGANVLTF. CDR3 sequence (DNA): TGCAGTGCTAGGGTCTTAGGGGCCAACGTCCTGACTTTC.

This clonotype was observed at least ten times. The gene calls are TRBV18 and TRBJ2-5, with D perhaps matching TRBD2 (6 bases). CDR3 length equals 13 residues. V lost 6 bases and J lost 3, with 11 bases in between. Germline CDR1 and CDR2: KGHSH and LQKENI. Here the CDR3 reads CASSLPGEETQYF. CDR3 DNA: TGTGCCAGCTCCCTCCCGGGAGAAGAGACCCAGTACTTC.

This clonotype was seen more than once but under ten times. The V gene is TRBV3-1, the J gene TRBJ2-5; TRBD2 matches 8 bases. This CDR3 contains 16 residues. Per the germline V gene, CDR1 is LGHDT and CDR2 is YNNKEL (reference sequence). The V segment lost 7 bases and the J segment 6 bases; nucleotides outside the gene matches: 16. Written as DNA, the CDR3 is TGTGCCAGCACTAAGATCGTCGGGACTAGAGGAAAGACCCAGTACTTC. Amino acids: CASTKIVGTRGKTQYF.

This rearrangement joins TRBV2 to TRBJ2-2, with D possibly being TRBD1 (5 bases). The V end lost 2 bases, the J end lost 4 bases, and 11 bases lay between the germline ends. CDR3 length: 15 residues. Per germline, CDR1 SNHLY and CDR2 FYNNEI. CDR3 residues: CASSESFRVTGELFF. In DNA form, the CDR3 reads TGTGCCAGCAGTGAATCCTTCAGGGTCACCGGGGAGCTGTTTTTT.

This clonotype was recorded at least ten times. V gene TRBV24-1 combines with J gene TRBJ2-3; possibly TRBD2 for D (5 bases). The germline gives CDR1 KGHDR, CDR2 SFDVKD. The V end lost 0 bases, the J end lost 0 bases, and 9 bases lay between the germline ends. The length of the CDR3 is 16 residues. CDR3 residues: CATSDLRGASTDTQYF. The CDR3 region has the DNA TGTGCCACCAGTGATTTGCGGGGTGCTAGCACAGATACGCAGTATTTT.

This clonotype occurred many times. In DNA, the CDR3 is TGCAGTGCAAGCCAAATTAGACAGGCCGCGAACACTGAAGCTTTCTTT. Protein: CSASQIRQAANTEAFF. The chain joins TRBV20-1 to TRBJ1-1, with D possibly TRBD1 on 6 matching bases. V was shortened by 6 bases and J by 1 base, with 21 bases between the two germline ends. The CDR3 sequence is 16 residues long. CDR1 is DFQATT, CDR2 SNEGSKA, per germline (reference sequence).

This clonotype came up a few times. The genes are TRBV19 and TRBJ2-1; maybe TRBD1 (6 bases). Germline CDR1 and CDR2: LNHDA and SQIVND (reference sequence). This CDR3 is built from 15 residues. The V end was cut by 11 bases, the J end by 0 bases, with 17 bases between. CDR3 sequence: CACNPTGSSYNEQFF. In nucleotides, the CDR3 is TGTGCCTGTAACCCTACAGGGAGCTCCTACAATGAGCAGTTCTTC.

The sample holds many counts of this clonotype. The chain links TRBV20-1 to TRBJ1-5; 7 positions match TRBD1. Trimming took 3 bases from V and 6 from J; bases not matched to a gene: 5. Germline V gene data show CDR1 as DFQATT and CDR2 as SNEGSKA (reference sequence). The CDR3 contains 13 residues. The CDR3 loop reads CSASKGAGQPQHF. CDR3 bases: TGCAGTGCTAGTAAGGGGGCGGGTCAGCCCCAGCATTTT.

The CDR3 sequence is CASSLAGLSMYEQYF. The CDR3 region has the DNA TGTGCCAGCAGCTTAGCGGGACTTTCGATGTACGAGCAGTACTTC. The V and J genes are TRBV7-2 and TRBJ2-7; maybe TRBD2 (6 bases). The CDR3 runs to 15 residues. Trimming stripped 0 bases from V and 4 bases from J, with 13 bases between. The germline V gene has CDR1 SGHTA and CDR2 FQGNSA.

The CDR3 sequence: CASSFSLVRPRTDTQYF. The CDR3 coding sequence is TGCGCCAGCAGCTTTTCTTTGGTTCGCCCTCGCACAGATACGCAGTATTTT. This chain joins TRBV5-1 and TRBJ2-3; unclear D gene. V was trimmed by 2 bases and J by 1 base, leaving 17 bases between them. The CDR3 is 17 amino acids. Germline lookup yields CDR1 SGHRS and CDR2 YFSETQ.

This clonotype appeared many times. The chain recombines TRBV6-5 with TRBJ2-4; D remains unclear. Looked up from germline, CDR1 is MNHEY and CDR2 is SVGAGI. The CDR3 contains 16 residues. Trimming removed 0 bases from V and 2 bases from J, with 11 bases in between. CDR3 loop: CASSYSIARSKNIQYF. DNA for the CDR3: TGTGCCAGCAGTTACTCGATTGCCAGGTCCAAAAACATTCAGTACTTC.

The chain joins TRBV7-2 to TRBJ2-3; TRBD2 matches 14 bases. This CDR3 comprises 15 residues. From germline, CDR1 is SGHTA and CDR2 FQGNSA. The junction had 6 bases not matched to a gene; V was cut back by 5 bases and J by 8 bases. The CDR3 DNA reads TGTGCCAGCAGCACGGGACTAGCGGGGGTCGCTACGCAGTATTTT. This gives the protein CASSTGLAGVATQYF. The whole variable domain, remainder taken from reference TRBV7-2 and TRBJ2-3, is GAGVSQSPSNKVTEKGKDVELRCDPISGHTALYWYRQSLGQGLEFLIYFQGNSAPDKSGLPSDRFSAERTGGSVSTLTIQRTQQEDSAVYLCASSTGLAGVATQYFGPGTRLTVL.

This clonotype was detected ten times or more. The chain has TRBV27 and TRBJ2-7; no clear D gene. The CDR3 sequence is 12 residues long. V was trimmed by 6 bases and J by 3 bases, leaving 9 bases between them. Germline CDR1 reads MNHEY; CDR2 reads SMNVEV (reference sequence). The DNA for the CDR3 is TGTGCCAGCAGCTCGCTTTACTACGAGCAGTACTTC. Its protein product is CASSSLYYEQYF.

The chain combines TRBV12-3 or TRBV12-4 with TRBJ1-1; D ambiguous. The V gene lost 3 bases and the J gene lost 0 bases, with 5 bases spanning the gap. The CDR3 totals 13 residues. The CDR3 protein is CASSFRLNTEAFF. The DNA for the CDR3 is TGTGCCAGCAGTTTCCGACTGAACACTGAAGCTTTCTTT.

Many counts were recorded for this clonotype. The chain couples TRBV11-3 to TRBJ2-1; TRBD2 aligns across 9 bases. The ends lost 0 bases at V and 6 bases at J; junction bases unmatched: 6. The CDR3 is 16 amino acids. Germline V gene data show CDR1 as SGHNT and CDR2 as YENEEA. This CDR3 reads CASSLDGRGGSNEQFF. The DNA for the CDR3 is TGTGCCAGCAGCTTAGATGGGCGGGGGGGCAGCAATGAGCAGTTCTTC. Variable domain in full (rest from reference TRBV11-3 and TRBJ2-1): EAGVVQSPRYKIIEKKQPVAFWCNPISGHNTLYWYLQNLGQGPELLIRYENEEAVDDSQLPKDRFSAERLKGVDSTLKIQPAELGDSAVYLCASSLDGRGGSNEQFFGPGTRLTVL.

The chain is built from TRBV7-2 and TRBJ2-3; D gene unclear. Germline V gives CDR1 SGHTA, CDR2 FQGNSA. Between the trimmed V and J ends, which lost 5 bases and 0 bases, there was a span of 15 bases. This CDR3 comprises 16 residues. As DNA, the CDR3 is TGTGCCAGCAGCACCCGCCGGACGCGGAGCACAGATACGCAGTATTTT. Protein sequence: CASSTRRTRSTDTQYF.